This TCR beta chain was documented in a study of cytomegalovirus exposure and HLA in healthy donors. Regarding the study as a whole: Trimming of TCR beta V- and J-genes showed a link, identified in a later analysis, to a missense DCLRE1C variant. It was reported that the classifier diagnosed cytomegalovirus status with high specificity and sensitivity in both the original and validation cohorts.

V was pared by 0 bases and J by 5 bases, with 11 bases between. Germline V gene lookup returns CDR1 SGHRS and CDR2 YFSETQ. The CDR3 sequence is 14 residues long. About this clone: The antigen is unknown.

This PCR relied on a set of 60 Vbeta primers and 13 Jbeta primers. Assay used: immunoSEQ multiplex PCR; TCRdb lists only in-frame clones, some missing. The sample records roughly 120,000 clones, over 60% being singletons. V usage is TRBV5-1 and J usage is TRBJ2-5; D is perhaps TRBD1 (7 bases). The specimen was PBMCs. The receptor was isolated from a woman aged 55-69 years in good health and CMV-seropositive. CDR3 protein: CASSLAPGGETQYF. Written as DNA, the CDR3 is TGCGCCAGCAGCTTGGCCCCAGGGGGGGAGACCCAGTACTTC.